This TCR beta chain was recovered during a study of OX40 agonist ivuxolimab in advanced cancers. Background on the study: There were three patients with partial responses, one having hepatocellular carcinoma and two cutaneous melanoma.

Trimming left V 1 base short and J 5 bases short, with 6 bases between. CDR1 is MNHEY, CDR2 SMNVEV, per germline (reference sequence). The CDR3 contains 12 residues. Profiled with immunoSEQ multiplex PCR; TCRdb holds only in-frame clones, not every one. Of some 87,000 clones listed, 90% are singletons. The source was CD4+ or CD8+ T cells sorted from blood, collected in a trial of the OX40 agonist ivuxolimab. The chain uses TRBV27 and TRBJ2-7, with D possibly being TRBD1 (5 bases). The receptor's source is an adult with an advanced solid tumor such as melanoma, head and neck, liver or kidney cancer. DNA for the CDR3: TGTGCCAGCAGTTTATTAGGGGACGAGCAGTACTTC. Translation gives CASSLLGDEQYF.